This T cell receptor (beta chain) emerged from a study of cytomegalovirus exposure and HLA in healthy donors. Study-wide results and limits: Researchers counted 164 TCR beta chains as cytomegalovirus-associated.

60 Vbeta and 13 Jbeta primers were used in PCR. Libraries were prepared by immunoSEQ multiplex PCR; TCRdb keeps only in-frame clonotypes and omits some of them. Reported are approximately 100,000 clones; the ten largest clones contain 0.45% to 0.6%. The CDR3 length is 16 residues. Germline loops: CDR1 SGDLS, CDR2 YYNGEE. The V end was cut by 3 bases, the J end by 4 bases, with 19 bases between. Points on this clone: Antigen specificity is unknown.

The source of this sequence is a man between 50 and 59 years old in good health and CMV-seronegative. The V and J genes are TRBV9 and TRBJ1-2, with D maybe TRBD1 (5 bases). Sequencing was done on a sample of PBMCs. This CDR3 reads CASSEGPLSRIYGYTF. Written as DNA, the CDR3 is TGTGCCAGCAGCGAGGGGCCGCTGTCCAGGATCTATGGCTACACCTTC.